This entry describes one T cell receptor (beta chain). Its cognate antigen has yet to be identified. One base away there is no much larger clone; base qualities are not given. To prepare the library, the immunoSEQ multiplex PCR assay was applied. For the multiplex PCR, a mixture combining 60 forward primers for TCR Vbeta segments and 13 reverse primers for TCR Jbeta segments was used. The CDR3 region of rearranged TCR beta genes was amplified from genomic DNA by a multiplex PCR assay. Amplified TCR beta libraries were sequenced as 87-base-pair reads on the Illumina HiSeq System. In the authors' own workflow: A later analysis tallied around 87 million unique TCR beta chains across the 700 or so repertoires, and some 10 million of those chains were shared by two or more donors. A nearest-neighbor algorithm error-corrected the raw reads and collapsed the reads into unique sequences, merging closely related sequences to remove PCR and sequencing errors. CDR3 sequences were aligned to IMGT reference sequences to assign V, D and J gene segments. For a sequence to be retained, at least a six-nucleotide match to both a V gene segment and a J gene segment was required. Rearrangements were classified as productive when the CDR3 lacked stop codons and remained in frame with V and J, and all other rearrangements were classified as non-productive. CDR3 was defined according to IMGT convention as the region running from the second conserved V-encoded cysteine to the conserved J-encoded phenylalanine. The earlier analysis of roughly 590 of the donors excluded any sequence lacking an unambiguous match to a single V gene segment. In an earlier analysis of a few hundred of the donors, a V segment was called functional when productive rearrangements were above 56.7%, and segregating when the standard deviation between donors exceeded 5%. A statistical classification framework was developed to diagnose cytomegalovirus status using the catalog of TCR beta chain sequences. In a later analysis, V and J genes were assigned by comparing TCR nucleotide sequences against IMGT/GENE-DB human TR gene sequences. The TCRdist pipeline was used in a later analysis to assign CDR3 sequences and most-parsimonious VDJ recombination scenarios. In a later analysis, every TCR beta chain was defined by the combination of its CDR3 amino acid sequence and its V-gene family, and reads without a unique V-gene family were dropped. To address suspected cross-contamination and a sequencing artifact, a later analysis removed under 600 highly shared, low-generation-probability nucleotide sequences. In a later analysis, a clonal expansion index was calculated for each public chain from normalized within-repertoire ranks of inferred template counts. In a later analysis, generation probabilities were computed using a VDJ recombination model fitted to out-of-frame rearrangements, and the results were checked against IGoR. A later analysis scored TCR-TCR, TCR-HLA and TCR-CMV co-occurrence with hypergeometric tests, applying a repertoire-size bias correction to TCR pairs. In a later analysis, false discovery rates were estimated by permuting HLA or CMV assignments 20 times. In a later analysis, co-occurring TCRs were grouped with DBSCAN, and TCRdist sequence similarity was added when clustering was performed within HLA-allele-positive subsets. For co-occurrence clustering, repertoires with fewer than 30,000 or more than 120,000 public chains were excluded, along with roughly 5 repertoires with anomalous nucleotide sharing. TCRdb took over this immuneACCESS table, retaining in-frame rearrangements with V and J assigned. Such tables are incomplete; in checked studies, under half of the missing clones stem from an unresolved V gene, and the remainder is unexplained. V and J calls and clone size are as listed in that table; D and trimming were resolved from the DNA. The sample contains around 200,000 clones, about four fifths of them found a single time. The ten largest clones add up to 10% of the sample.

In total, roughly 670 healthy bone marrow donors made up the cohort. All cohort members were sampled while nominally healthy, although unrecorded immune exposures were likely present. The donor was CMV seropositive and was included in the group of approximately 300 seropositive cohort members. A peripheral blood sample was collected from each donor, and TCR beta sequencing was performed on peripheral blood mononuclear cells. Genomic DNA was extracted from the blood cell samples with the Qiagen DNeasy Blood Extraction Kit. This record belongs to a study of cytomegalovirus exposure and HLA in healthy donors (dated by TCRdb to about 2017). Context from the whole study: According to an earlier analysis of around 600 of the donors, roughly 180 million T cells yielded over 100 million unique TCR beta sequences and more than 250 Gb of sequence data. Rather than using new phenotypic data, the later analysis identified candidate immune exposures from TCR beta sequences and from how often those sequences occurred across donors. To study patterns of TCR occurrence, a later analysis re-analyzed previously published TCR beta repertoires from around 660 donors and added high-resolution HLA genotyping. Class I and class II HLA loci were covered by the typing at four-digit resolution. A handful of DR-DQ haplotypes were handled as single units for association and clustering because linkage in the cohort was strong. Among the approximately 420 genotyped donors, around 81% belonged to the genetic ancestry cluster associated with self-reported Caucasian donors. A later genetic analysis used genome-wide SNP genotypes for about three fifths of the 666 donors, treating that subset as a discovery cohort. To predict cytomegalovirus infection status, the study brought together high-throughput TCR immunosequencing, statistical association of individual TCRs with disease status, and machine learning. All discovery cohort repertoires had been generated on a single sequencing platform. Besides the first cohort of about 730 subjects, a separate validation cohort made up of 120 different subjects was used. The aim of the study was to test whether cataloging public T cell receptors could identify signatures of past pathogen exposure. The T cell repertoires of around 730 subjects were profiled by immunosequencing and related to cytomegalovirus serostatus. Among 300 to 500 genotyped donors of the cohort, an average of roughly 230,000 unique TCR beta nucleotide sequences was sequenced per donor, of which about 19% were non-productive. Approximately 310 gigabases of sequencing data and approximately 93 million unique TCR sequences were included in an early release covering 550 to 650 HLA-typed donors. Alongside the repertoire data, information on donor age, sex, ethnicity and CMV serostatus was compiled. An earlier analysis of around 640 of the donors used high-throughput TCR beta sequencing to judge whether each TCR beta V gene segment behaved as functional or pseudogenic. The number of typed donors differed by locus: about 620-640 for A, B, C, DRB1 and DQB1; some 500 for DQA1; fewer than 610 for DPA1; and some 430 for DPB1.

Study-wide conclusions, independent of this receptor: In a later analysis, some 17,000 TCR beta sequences were associated with specific HLA alleles at a false discovery rate of 0.05. According to a later genetic analysis, donors in an Asian-associated ancestry cluster had fewer N-insertions in productive TCRs than the approximately 670-donor mean. Most TCR sequences were observed very rarely across donors, whereas some public TCRs were present in many individuals. The presence/absence analyses assumed that sequencing depth was roughly uniform across donors, and that assumption may not be true. For the cohort, immune exposure information was limited to CMV serostatus. Only TCR beta chains were sequenced in this cohort, and the absence of alpha or paired-chain data limited detectable features. In the study, some 180 TCR beta chains were listed as associated with cytomegalovirus. In a later analysis, several top co-occurrence clusters were reported to appear linked to parvovirus B19, influenza, CMV and Epstein-Barr virus. The 87-base-pair reads could not distinguish some IMGT-functional V segments, including TRBV6-2 and TRBV6-3, so those segments were excluded. Assigning TCR associations to individual alleles was difficult when HLA alleles, especially DR and DQ, strongly co-occurred. Because HLA typing was missing for some donors at each locus, association tests included only the typed subset. In an earlier analysis of approximately 590 of the donors, most TCR beta V segments appeared in productive rearrangements about 90% or about 30% of the time, broadly matching IMGT annotations. According to the authors, the approach could potentially be generalized to other disease states and immunological phenotypes. Compared with equally common non-associated chains, HLA-associated TCR beta chains in a later analysis were more clonally expanded and had lower generation probabilities. In vitro tests confirmed that three of the cytomegalovirus-associated TCR beta chains recognize cytomegalovirus antigens. Linkage disequilibrium might explain the correlated functional status among segregating V segments, but an unknown experimental factor could not be excluded. An association between a missense DCLRE1C variant and V-gene and J-gene trimming of TCR beta chains was found in a later genetic analysis and replicated in an independent cohort. Because counts were too low, more than 15 rarely observed V segments, including chromosome 9 orphons, were excluded from the earlier analysis of fewer than 650 of the donors. Most CMV-associated TCR beta chains appeared to be HLA-restricted in a later analysis, and the HLA associations seemed to be driven largely by CMV exposure. A later analysis found that TCR association rates varied across HLA loci, with DRB1 alleles showing the most associated TCRs and HLA-C alleles the fewest. Cytomegalovirus status was reported to be diagnosed by the classifier with high specificity and sensitivity in both the original and validation cohorts. A further reported finding was that TCR beta sequences accurately predicted the HLA-A and HLA-B alleles for most subjects in the first cohort. A group of highly shared sequence variants was considered likely to be a technical artifact of the sequencing pipeline.

V is trimmed back by 6 bases and J by 8 bases, and the junction contains 6 bases that no gene match accounts for. CDR1 and CDR2, per the germline V gene, are MDHEN and SYDVKM. Including cysteine and phenylalanine, the CDR3 has 12 amino acids. The retained sequence is limited to the CDR3, 36 bases, with the frame set at the first base. This clonotype originated in a woman aged 45-60 years in good health and CMV-seropositive. The rearranged chain carries TRBV28 and TRBJ1-2; 7 bases in the middle match TRBD1. Material: PBMCs. Here is the DNA: TGTGCCAGCAGCGACAGGGTCGGGGGCTACACCTTC. Its protein reads: CASSDRVGGYTF.